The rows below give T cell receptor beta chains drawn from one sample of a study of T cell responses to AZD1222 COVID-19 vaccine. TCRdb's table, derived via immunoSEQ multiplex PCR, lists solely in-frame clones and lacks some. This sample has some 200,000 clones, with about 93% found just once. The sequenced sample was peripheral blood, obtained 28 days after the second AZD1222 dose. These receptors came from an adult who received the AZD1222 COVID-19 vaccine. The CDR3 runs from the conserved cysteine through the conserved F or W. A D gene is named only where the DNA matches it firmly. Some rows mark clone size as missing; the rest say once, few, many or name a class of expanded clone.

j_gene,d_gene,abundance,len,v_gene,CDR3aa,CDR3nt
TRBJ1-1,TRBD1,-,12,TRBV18,CASRTGGIEAFF,TGTGCCAGCCGTACAGGGGGTATTGAAGCTTTCTTT
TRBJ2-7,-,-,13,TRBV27,CASSLSQQYEQYF,TGTGCCAGCAGTTTATCGCAGCAATACGAGCAGTACTTC
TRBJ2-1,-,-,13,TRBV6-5,CASNEGILNEQFF,TGTGCCAGCAACGAGGGTATTCTGAATGAGCAGTTCTTC
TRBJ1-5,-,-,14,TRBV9,CASSVSGSDQPQHF,TGTGCCAGCAGCGTTTCAGGGTCCGATCAGCCCCAGCATTTT
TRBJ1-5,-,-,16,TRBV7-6,CASSTQRENSNQPQHF,TGTGCCAGCAGCACTCAGAGGGAAAATAGCAATCAGCCCCAGCATTTT
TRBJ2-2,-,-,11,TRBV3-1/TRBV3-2,CASSQGGELFF,TGTGCCAGCAGCCAGGGCGGGGAGCTGTTTTTT
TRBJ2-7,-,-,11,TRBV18,CASSSGDEQYF,TGTGCCAGCTCATCGGGCGACGAGCAGTACTTC
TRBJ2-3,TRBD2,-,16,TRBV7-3,CASSWGTSGITDTQYF,TGTGCCAGCAGCTGGGGGACTAGCGGCATCACAGATACGCAGTATTTT
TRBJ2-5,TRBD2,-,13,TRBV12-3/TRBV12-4,CASSFGGAETQYF,TGTGCCAGCAGTTTCGGGGGGGCGGAGACCCAGTACTTC
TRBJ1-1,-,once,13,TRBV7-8,CASSSRRGTEAFF,TGTGCCAGCAGCTCTCGAAGGGGGACTGAAGCTTTCTTT
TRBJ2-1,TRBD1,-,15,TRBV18,CASSGQGYSYNEQFF,TGTGCCAGCTCAGGACAGGGATACTCCTACAATGAGCAGTTCTTC
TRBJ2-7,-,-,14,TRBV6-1,CASSDLGQNYEQYF,TGTGCCAGCAGTGATTTAGGACAGAACTACGAGCAGTACTTC
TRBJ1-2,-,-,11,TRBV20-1,CSAPGVYGYTF,TGCAGTGCCCCGGGGGTTTATGGCTACACCTTC
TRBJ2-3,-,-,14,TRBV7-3,CASSLTRGTDTQYF,TGTGCCAGCAGCTTGACGCGGGGCACAGATACGCAGTATTTT
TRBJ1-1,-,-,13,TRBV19,CASSIGGLVEAFF,TGTGCCAGTAGTATTGGGGGGCTAGTTGAAGCTTTCTTT
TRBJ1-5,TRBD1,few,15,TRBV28,CASSTNRGGNQPQHF,TGTGCCAGCAGTACAAACAGGGGAGGCAATCAGCCCCAGCATTTT
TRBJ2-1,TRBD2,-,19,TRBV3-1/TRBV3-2,CASSQLSRLAGGAYNEQFF,TGTGCCAGCAGCCAACTATCAAGACTAGCGGGTGGGGCCTACAATGAGCAGTTCTTC
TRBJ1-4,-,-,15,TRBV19,CASKRGGGTNEKLFF,TGTGCCAGTAAGCGGGGGGGAGGAACTAATGAAAAACTGTTTTTT
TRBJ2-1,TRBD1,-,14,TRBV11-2,CASSIRDRNNEQFF,TGTGCCAGCAGCATCCGGGACAGAAACAATGAGCAGTTCTTC
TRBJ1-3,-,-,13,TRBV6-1,CASSEQEGYTIYF,TGTGCCAGCAGTGAACAGGAAGGATACACCATATATTTT
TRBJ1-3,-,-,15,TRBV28,CASSIGGFSGNTIYF,TGTGCCAGCAGTATCGGTGGGTTCTCTGGAAACACCATATATTTT
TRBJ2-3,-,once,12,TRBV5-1,CASSLAADTQYF,TGCGCCAGCAGCTTGGCCGCAGATACGCAGTATTTT
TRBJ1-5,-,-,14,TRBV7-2,CASSLDGPLRPQHF,TGTGCCAGCAGCTTAGATGGGCCACTTCGGCCCCAGCATTTT